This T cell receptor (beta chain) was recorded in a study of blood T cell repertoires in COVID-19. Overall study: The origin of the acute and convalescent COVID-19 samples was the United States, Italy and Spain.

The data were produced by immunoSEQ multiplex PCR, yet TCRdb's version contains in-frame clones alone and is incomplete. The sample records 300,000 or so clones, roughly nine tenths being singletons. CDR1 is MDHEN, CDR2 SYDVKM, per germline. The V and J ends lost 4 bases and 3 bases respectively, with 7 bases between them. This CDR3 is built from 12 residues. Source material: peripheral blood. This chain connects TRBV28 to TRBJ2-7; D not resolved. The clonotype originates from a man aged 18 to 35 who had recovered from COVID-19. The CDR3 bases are TGTGCCAGCAGTTCTGTCCTCTACGAGCAGTACTTC. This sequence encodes CASSSVLYEQYF.